Following are 15 T cell receptor beta chains from one sample sequenced in a study of siplizumab effects on memory and regulatory T cells (dated by TCRdb to between 2019 and 2020). Library creation used the immunoSEQ multiplex PCR assay. Imported from immuneACCESS, the table was reduced by TCRdb to in-frame sequences with V and J called. These copies leave out some clones; in studies compared against another copy, an unresolved V gene accounts for under half, and the cause of the remainder is not known. Recorded for this sample are about 87,000 clones; about nine tenths of them occurred a single time. The ten most abundant clones make up about 16% of the sample. Material: CD4+ T cells sorted from blood. Source of these receptors: a human donor in good health.

The V and J genes are TRBV7-8 and TRBJ2-1; D remains ambiguous. The CDR3 has 13 residues. Germline CDR1 is SGHVS and CDR2 is FQNEAQ. V gave up 3 bases and J gave up 5 bases, with 8 bases separating them. CDR3 nucleotides: TGTGCCAGCAGCTTCCTTCGAGACAATGAGCAGTTCTTC. This gives the protein CASSFLRDNEQFF.

The V and J genes are TRBV7-2 and TRBJ2-3; TRBD1 matches 10 bases. V gave up 5 bases and J gave up 3 bases; unmatched junction bases: 5. The germline V gene encodes CDR1 SGHTA and CDR2 FQGNSA. The CDR3 extends over 15 amino acids. The DNA for the CDR3 is TGTGCCAGCAGCCAGCCGGGACAGGGGACAGATACGCAGTATTTT. It yields the protein CASSQPGQGTDTQYF.

V is TRBV6-4 and J is TRBJ2-6; D is unresolved. The ends were cut back, 6 bases at V and 0 bases at J, with 6 bases in the middle. Germline CDR1 is MRHNA and CDR2 is SNTAGT. The CDR3 has 14 residues. This CDR3 is CASRPGSGANVLTF. In DNA, the CDR3 is TGTGCCAGCAGACCGGGCTCTGGGGCCAACGTCCTGACTTTC.

V is TRBV28 and J is TRBJ1-2, with D possibly being TRBD1 (5 bases). V lost 5 bases and J lost 8, with 9 bases in between. CDR1 and CDR2 (germline): MDHEN, SYDVKM. The CDR3 loop spans 11 amino acids. The CDR3 DNA follows: TGTGCCAGCAGTGTAAAGGGGGGCTACACCTTC. It codes for CASSVKGGYTF.

J is TRBJ2-1 and V is TRBV30, with D tentatively TRBD2 (7 bases). Trimming cost V 4 bases and J 4 bases, with 26 bases left between them. This CDR3 region has 18 residues. Germline CDR1 GTSNPN, CDR2 SVGIG (reference sequence). CDR3 amino acids: CAWIYRGALADFYNEQFF. Written as DNA, the CDR3 is TGTGCCTGGATCTACCGGGGGGCCCTAGCGGACTTTTACAATGAGCAGTTCTTC.

This chain connects TRBV28 to TRBJ2-7, with D perhaps assigned TRBD1 or TRBD2 (6 bases each). Trimming cost V 4 bases and J 7 bases, with 20 bases left between them. The CDR3 consists of 15 residues. Germline V gene lookup returns CDR1 MDHEN and CDR2 SYDVKM. CDR3 protein: CASSWRAQGIGEQYF. Here the CDR3 DNA reads TGTGCCAGCAGTTGGAGGGCACAGGGAATAGGGGAGCAGTACTTC.

The chain couples TRBV5-5 to TRBJ1-1, with a weak D call TRBD1 (5 bases). The CDR3 runs 14 residues. V lost 2 bases to trimming and J lost 4 bases, with 12 bases between them. The V gene's germline CDR1 is SGHKS and CDR2 YYEKEE (reference sequence). This CDR3 reads CASSLMGLITEAFF. The CDR3 DNA sequence: TGTGCCAGCAGCTTAATGGGACTGATCACTGAAGCTTTCTTT.

The chain joins TRBV6-5 to TRBJ2-5; a weak D match, TRBD1 (6 bases). Germline CDR1 MNHEY, CDR2 SVGAGI. The V and J ends lost 5 bases and 4 bases respectively, with 17 bases between them. The CDR3 runs to 15 residues. The CDR3 sequence is CASSLQRRGGETQYF. The DNA of the CDR3 is TGTGCCAGCAGTCTCCAACGCAGGGGCGGAGAGACCCAGTACTTC.

V gene TRBV7-3 combines with J gene TRBJ2-2; D is unclear. Germline V gene lookup returns CDR1 SGHTA and CDR2 FQGTGA. The CDR3 has 16 residues. Trimming stripped 0 bases from V and 1 base from J, with 9 bases between. The CDR3 sequence: CASSLTPARNTGELFF. CDR3 DNA: TGTGCCAGCAGCTTAACCCCGGCCAGGAACACCGGGGAGCTGTTTTTT.

DNA for the CDR3: TGTGCCAGTCGGACTAGCGGTAGCACAGATACGCAGTATTTT. It specifies CASRTSGSTDTQYF. The V call is TRBV19, the J call TRBJ2-3; 10 bases are a match to TRBD2. The germline gives CDR1 LNHDA, CDR2 SQIVND (reference sequence). The trim removed 8 bases at V and 0 bases at J, leaving 2 bases unmatched. The CDR3 is made up of 14 amino acids.

CDR3 in DNA: TGCGCCAGCAGCCAAGGACAGGGTCCTAATGAAAAACTGTTTTTT. Its protein product is CASSQGQGPNEKLFF. This rearrangement joins TRBV4-3 to TRBJ1-4; 7 bases agree with TRBD1. CDR1 and CDR2 (germline): LGHNA, YSLEER. V trimming: 1 base; J trimming: 3 bases; junction bases outside the gene matches: 2. The length of the CDR3 is 15 residues.

The V and J genes are TRBV7-2 and TRBJ2-1, with a tentative D call TRBD2 (5 bases). Germline CDR1 is SGHTA and CDR2 is FQGNSA. The CDR3 is made up of 19 amino acids. Trimming pared 5 bases from V and 0 bases from J, leaving 23 bases between. CDR3 in amino acids: CASSLGRLADSSSYNEQFF. The DNA for the CDR3 is TGTGCCAGCAGCCTTGGCCGCCTAGCCGACTCGAGCTCCTACAATGAGCAGTTCTTC. Combining the CDR3 with reference TRBV7-2 and TRBJ2-1 gives the whole variable domain GAGVSQSPSNKVTEKGKDVELRCDPISGHTALYWYRQSLGQGLEFLIYFQGNSAPDKSGLPSDRFSAERTGGSVSTLTIQRTQQEDSAVYLCASSLGRLADSSSYNEQFFGPGTRLTVL.

CDR3 in DNA: TGTGCCAGCAGTGGGGGGACTACCCGAAATTACAATGAGCAGTTCTTC. Protein: CASSGGTTRNYNEQFF. V and J are TRBV6-4 and TRBJ2-1; 7 positions agree with TRBD2. The CDR3 sequence is 16 residues long. CDR1 MRHNA and CDR2 SNTAGT come from the germline V gene. With 4 bases clipped from V and 4 bases from J, the junction kept 10 bases outside the gene matches.

The chain combines TRBV7-8 with TRBJ2-2; D possibly corresponds to TRBD1 (6 bases). Germline loops: CDR1 SGHVS, CDR2 FQNEAQ. V lost 5 bases, J lost 1 base, and 11 bases lay in between. The CDR3 contains 15 residues. CDR3 amino acids: CASSLMGQNTGELFF. In DNA form, the CDR3 reads TGTGCCAGCAGCCTAATGGGACAGAACACCGGGGAGCTGTTTTTT.

This chain uses TRBV9 with TRBJ1-6; D is unresolved. CDR1 SGDLS and CDR2 YYNGEE come from the germline V gene. The germline V and J ends were trimmed by 0 bases and 7 bases, with 8 bases remaining between them. The CDR3 contains 14 residues. The CDR3 DNA reads as TGTGCCAGCAGCGTAGAGCCGAAGAATTCACCCCTCCACTTT. The encoded protein is CASSVEPKNSPLHF. The whole variable domain, filled in from reference TRBV9 and TRBJ1-6, reads DSGVTQTPKHLITATGQRVTLRCSPRSGDLSVYWYQQSLDQGLQFLIQYYNGEERAKGNILERFSAQQFPDLHSELNLSSLELGDSALYFCASSVEPKNSPLHFGNGTRLTVT.